This note documents a single TCR beta chain sequence. The antigen remains unidentified. The data are from a study of T cell repertoires in cytomegalovirus infection. Across the whole study: CMV epitopes in the study were HLA-C-restricted (recently identified) and HLA-B-restricted (well studied).

TCRdb analysed the reads with MiXCR anew, one entry per CDR3 protein. The sample has 200,000 or so distinct CDR3 sequences; approximately 40% are singletons. Study-wide results and limits: HLA-C-restricted CMV-specific TCR beta clonotypes prevailed in the ex vivo response. Using cumulative public TCR beta family frequency, the authors identified those who carried CMV together with the relevant HLA.

The clonotype comes from a human donor in good health (CMV status not recorded). Some clones in this sample may be carry-over from other donors' samples. The sequenced sample was CD8+ T cells from cultured PBMCs, obtained from culture after CMV antigen stimulation.

For the CDR3, the DNA is TGTGCCAGCAGTGAAGGTCTTGGGGCACGGGTGGCCCAGCATTTT. The encoded protein is CASSEGLGARVAQHF. This sequence joins TRBV6-5 and TRBJ1-5, with D possibly matching TRBD1 (5 bases). CDR1 is MNHEY, CDR2 SVGAGI, per germline. The ends were cut back, 5 bases at V and 11 bases at J, with 22 bases in the middle. The CDR3 has 15 amino acids.